The 28 T cell receptor beta chains reported below all come from one sample, sequenced in a study of T cell responses to AZD1222 COVID-19 vaccine. The method was immunoSEQ multiplex PCR; TCRdb's version includes in-frame clones alone and lacks a portion of them. This table has more than 85,000 clones, approximately 85% appearing once. Sequences were derived from peripheral blood, sampled on day 0 of MenACWY control vaccination. The source is an adult in good health.

The V and J genes are TRBV7-9 and TRBJ1-6; D perhaps matches TRBD1 (5 bases). CDR1 SEHNR and CDR2 FQNEAQ come from the germline V gene (reference sequence). The CDR3 is 15 amino acids. V lost 5 bases and J 5 bases, leaving 13 bases between the germline ends. CDR3 sequence: CASSPGTGDNSPLHF. The CDR3 coding sequence is TGTGCCAGCAGCCCCGGCACGGGGGATAATTCACCCCTCCACTTT. The variable domain in full, with the rest retrieved from reference TRBV7-9 and TRBJ1-6, is DTGVSQNPRHKITKRGQNVTFRCDPISEHNRLYWYRQTLGQGPEFLTYFQNEAQLEKSRLLSDRFSAERPKGSFSTLEIQRTEQGDSAMYLCASSPGTGDNSPLHFGNGTRLTVT.

This chain joins TRBV19 and TRBJ2-5; 7 nucleotides match TRBD1. This CDR3 comprises 15 residues. V was clipped by 2 bases and J by 3 bases; unmatched bases: 6. Looked up from germline, CDR1 is LNHDA and CDR2 is SQIVND (reference sequence). The CDR3 sequence: CASSITPTGKETQYF. CDR3 DNA sequence: TGTGCCAGTAGTATAACCCCGACAGGGAAAGAGACCCAGTACTTC.

CDR3 sequence: CASSKSGGLTEAFF. DNA of the CDR3: TGTGCCAGCAGTAAATCAGGGGGCCTCACTGAAGCTTTCTTT. The chain uses TRBV2 and TRBJ1-1; TRBD1 matches at 8 bases. Germline trimming cut 5 bases from V and 4 bases from J; bases unmatched to any gene: 6. The CDR3 is 14 residues long. CDR1 is SNHLY and CDR2 is FYNNEI in the germline V gene.

The chain couples TRBV5-4 to TRBJ1-1; no definite D call. CDR3 length: 14 residues. Trimming left V 0 bases short and J 7 bases short, with 13 bases between. Germline V gene sequence: CDR1 SGHNT, CDR2 YYREEE (reference sequence). The CDR3 DNA follows: TGTGCCAGCAGCTTGGCCTCACGACCGGATGAAGCTTTCTTT. Amino acid sequence: CASSLASRPDEAFF.

This clone occurred a few times. The chain combines TRBV27 with TRBJ1-2; no definite D call. The CDR3 length is 14 residues. Germline V gives CDR1 MNHEY, CDR2 SMNVEV (reference sequence). V lost 3 bases, J lost 8 bases, and 16 bases lay in between. As DNA, the CDR3 is TGTGCCAGCAGTTTCGTCGGGTCCCGAGCCGGCTACACCTTC. Its protein product is CASSFVGSRAGYTF.

The chain employs TRBV10-3 and TRBJ2-3; the D gene is possibly TRBD1 (5 bases). The germline CDR1 and CDR2 sequences are ENHRY and SYGVKD. The CDR3 sequence is 13 residues long. V gave up 7 bases and J gave up 3 bases, with 11 bases separating them. The CDR3 DNA sequence: TGTGCCATCAATAGGGGTCAGACAGATACGCAGTATTTT. Translated: CAINRGQTDTQYF.

This clone was counted once. The chain combines TRBV6-5 with TRBJ2-7; TRBD2 agrees at 9 bases. The J segment lost 4 bases and the V segment lost 7 bases, leaving 2 bases of the junction unmatched. Germline lookup yields CDR1 MNHEY and CDR2 SVGAGI. The CDR3 loop spans 12 amino acids. The CDR3: CASTSGIYEQYF. The CDR3 DNA reads as TGTGCCAGCACTAGCGGGATTTACGAGCAGTACTTC.

V usage is TRBV7-3 and J usage is TRBJ2-2; no definite D call. This CDR3 has 16 residues. In germline, CDR1 is SGHTA, CDR2 FQGTGA. Trimming cost V 2 bases and J 1 base, with 11 bases left between them. The CDR3, as DNA: TGTGCCAGCAGCTTATCGGTACTTCGGAACACCGGGGAGCTGTTTTTT. This codes for CASSLSVLRNTGELFF.

The chain joins TRBV7-9 to TRBJ2-7; D is unclear. CDR1 is SEHNR, CDR2 FQNEAQ, per germline (reference sequence). V was pared by 4 bases and J by 4 bases, with 14 bases between. The CDR3 is 14 residues long. CDR3 residues: CASSWAEKRYEQYF. The CDR3, as DNA: TGTGCCAGCAGCTGGGCGGAGAAAAGATACGAGCAGTACTTC. Full variable domain (rest looked up from reference TRBV7-9 and TRBJ2-7): DTGVSQNPRHKITKRGQNVTFRCDPISEHNRLYWYRQTLGQGPEFLTYFQNEAQLEKSRLLSDRFSAERPKGSFSTLEIQRTEQGDSAMYLCASSWAEKRYEQYFGPGTRLTVT.

This chain connects TRBV5-8 to TRBJ2-1; TRBD1 matches at 7 bases. CDR1 and CDR2 (germline): SGHTS, YDEGEE. Losses at the gene ends were 3 bases for V and 4 bases for J; bases not matched to a gene: 4. The CDR3 has 14 residues. The CDR3 protein is CASSSGQIYNEQFF. Written as DNA, the CDR3 is TGTGCCAGCAGCTCGGGACAGATTTACAATGAGCAGTTCTTC. The variable domain in full, with the rest retrieved from reference TRBV5-8 and TRBJ2-1, is EAGVTQSPTHLIKTRGQQATLRCSPISGHTSVYWYQQALGLGLQFLLWYDEGEERNRGNFPPRFSGRQFPNYSSELNVNALELEDSALYLCASSSGQIYNEQFFGPGTRLTVL.

The V and J genes are TRBV7-6 and TRBJ1-3, with TRBD1 matching over 8 bases. With V trimmed by 5 bases and J by 2 bases, 5 bases remained unmatched. CDR1 SGHVS and CDR2 FNYEAQ come from the germline V gene. The CDR3 length is 15 residues. CDR3 in DNA: TGTGCCAGCAGCCCCCAACAGGGGGCTGGAAACACCATATATTTT. It yields the protein CASSPQQGAGNTIYF. The entire variable domain, with the rest obtained from reference TRBV7-6 and TRBJ1-3, is as follows: GAGVSQSPRYKVTKRGQDVALRCDPISGHVSLYWYRQALGQGPEFLTYFNYEAQQDKSGLPNDRFSAERPEGSISTLTIQRTEQRDSAMYRCASSPQQGAGNTIYFGEGSWLTVV.

V usage is TRBV5-1 and J usage is TRBJ1-2; D not certain. The CDR3 is 15 residues long. The V end was cut by 1 base, the J end by 5 bases, with 15 bases between. Germline CDR1 and CDR2: SGHRS and YFSETQ. The DNA for the CDR3 is TGCGCCAGCAGCTTGAGGAGGACCGGGGTTTATGGCTACACCTTC. This gives the protein CASSLRRTGVYGYTF.

The rearrangement joins TRBV10-1 to TRBJ2-7, with 8 nucleotides matching TRBD1. In germline, CDR1 is WNHNN, CDR2 SYGVQD (reference sequence). Trimming cost V 0 bases and J 0 bases; bases outside gene matches: 4. The CDR3 totals 16 residues. CDR3 in DNA: TGCGCCAGCAGTGAGTCCAACAGGGGGGCCTCCTACGAGCAGTACTTC. Residues: CASSESNRGASYEQYF.

This clone has a handful of counts. V gene TRBV5-1 combines with J gene TRBJ2-7; possible D gene TRBD1, 5 bases. Germline V gene data show CDR1 as SGHRS and CDR2 as YFSETQ. V was shortened by 4 bases and J by 2 bases, with 13 bases between the two germline ends. The length of the CDR3 is 14 residues. The chain's CDR3 is CASSPQGSAYEQYF. For the CDR3, the DNA is TGCGCCAGCAGCCCCCAGGGTTCGGCCTACGAGCAGTACTTC.

The chain employs TRBV4-3 and TRBJ2-7; D possibly corresponds to TRBD2 (6 bases). The length of the CDR3 is 17 residues. The V gene's germline CDR1 is LGHNA and CDR2 YSLEER. Trimming took 0 bases from V and 2 from J, leaving 17 bases between them. CDR3 protein: CASSQDIWRGATYEQYF. The CDR3 nucleotides are TGCGCCAGCAGCCAAGATATTTGGCGGGGAGCCACCTACGAGCAGTACTTC.

This sequence joins TRBV5-1 and TRBJ1-1; D is perhaps TRBD1 (5 bases). V lost 2 bases and J 3 bases, leaving 11 bases between the germline ends. Germline V gene sequence: CDR1 SGHRS, CDR2 YFSETQ. CDR3 length: 14 amino acids. The DNA for the CDR3 is TGCGCCAGCAGCTTAAGTTCGGGGGACACTGAAGCTTTCTTT. It translates to CASSLSSGDTEAFF.

The chain is built from TRBV9 and TRBJ2-3; TRBD1 agrees at 9 bases. The CDR3 is 16 amino acids. V lost 4 bases to trimming and J lost 5 bases; unmatched junction nucleotides: 11. Germline assignment: CDR1 SGDLS and CDR2 YYNGEE. The CDR3 here is CASSPHRTGAGDTQYF. The CDR3 DNA is TGTGCCAGCAGCCCCCACCGGACAGGGGCCGGAGATACGCAGTATTTT.

V usage is TRBV13 and J usage is TRBJ1-1; possibly TRBD1 for D (6 bases). The germline V gene has CDR1 PRHDT and CDR2 FYEKMQ (reference sequence). V lost 5 bases to trimming and J lost 2 bases, with 12 bases between them. There are 14 residues in the CDR3. CDR3: CASSKTGHNTEAFF. Written as DNA, the CDR3 is TGTGCCAGCAGCAAAACGGGACACAACACTGAAGCTTTCTTT.

The chain carries TRBV16 and TRBJ1-1; a possible D gene is TRBD1 (5 bases). Germline loops: CDR1 KGHSY, CDR2 FQNENV. The V end lost 2 bases, the J end lost 5 bases, and 9 bases lay between the germline ends. CDR3 length: 13 amino acids. CDR3 nucleotide sequence: TGTGCCAGCAGCCAAGCAGGGAAGACTGAAGCTTTCTTT. Its translation: CASSQAGKTEAFF.

The V gene is TRBV3-1 (or the pseudogene TRBV3-2), the J gene TRBJ2-7, with TRBD1 matching 7 bases. The CDR3 spans 15 residues. V shed 4 bases, J shed 0 bases, and the junction held 6 bases outside the gene matches. The V gene's germline CDR1 is LGHDT and CDR2 YNNKEL (reference sequence). CDR3 sequence reads: CASSPTGFDSYEQYF. The CDR3 DNA reads TGTGCCAGCAGCCCGACAGGGTTTGACTCCTACGAGCAGTACTTC.

This chain uses TRBV28 with TRBJ1-2; no reliable D call. Trimming stripped 6 bases from V and 4 bases from J, with 21 bases between. Germline V lookup: CDR1 MDHEN, CDR2 SYDVKM. The CDR3 sequence is 16 residues long. DNA of the CDR3: TGTGCCAGCAGCCTAGGCGTCCCGGACTCGTTCTATGGCTACACCTTC. It yields the protein CASSLGVPDSFYGYTF.

CDR3 bases: TGTGCCAGTAGCGACGGGTCGGGGCAGCCCCAGCATTTT. Amino acids: CASSDGSGQPQHF. The chain combines TRBV19 with TRBJ1-5; D remains unclear. The CDR3 loop spans 13 amino acids. Per germline, CDR1 LNHDA and CDR2 SQIVND (reference sequence). V shed 6 bases and J shed 7 bases, with 13 bases lying between them.

The count of this clone is one. This chain connects TRBV4-3 to TRBJ1-3; D gene ambiguous. The CDR3 contains 19 residues. V was pared by 2 bases and J by 4 bases, with 24 bases between. In germline, CDR1 is LGHNA, CDR2 YSLEER. CDR3 DNA sequence: TGCGCCAGCAGCCAATTGTCGGGTTTTATCTGGAAGGAGGGAAACACCATATATTTT. The encoded protein is CASSQLSGFIWKEGNTIYF.

The chain joins TRBV27 to TRBJ1-6; a weak D match, TRBD1 (6 bases). Trimming shortened V by 2 bases and J by 7 bases, and 9 bases separated the two germline ends. The CDR3 is 14 amino acids. In germline, CDR1 is MNHEY, CDR2 SMNVEV (reference sequence). The CDR3 nucleotides are TGTGCCAGCAGTTTAAGGCAGGGGAATTCACCCCTCCACTTT. Its protein product is CASSLRQGNSPLHF.

To note about this clone: Other DNA sequences in this specimen translate into the identical CDR3. The chain has TRBV10-3 and TRBJ1-3, with D possibly being TRBD1 (5 bases). Trimming stripped 0 bases from V and 2 bases from J, with 8 bases between. This CDR3 comprises 15 residues. Looked up from germline, CDR1 is ENHRY and CDR2 is SYGVKD. The CDR3 sequence: CAISESGGTGNTIYF. In DNA, the CDR3 is TGTGCCATCAGTGAGTCGGGGGGTACTGGAAACACCATATATTTT.

To note about this clone: The germline gene is not matched at one end of the junction; a read error may be the cause. The rearrangement uses TRBV29-1 and TRBJ2-7; the match to TRBD2 covers 15 bases. Per germline, CDR1 SQVTM and CDR2 ANQGSEA. This CDR3 has 11 amino acids. CDR3 nucleotides: TGCAGCCCGGGGACTAGCGGGGGGTCGTGCTTC. As protein: CSPGTSGGSCF.

This clone was recorded a few times. This chain connects TRBV24-1 to TRBJ1-1; D remains unclear. Germline CDR1 is KGHDR and CDR2 is SFDVKD. CDR3 length: 13 residues. V lost 4 bases, J lost 1 base, and 6 bases lay in between. The CDR3 loop reads CATSDLGNTEAFF. The CDR3, as DNA: TGTGCCACCAGTGACCTTGGGAACACTGAAGCTTTCTTT.

The rearrangement links TRBV7-2 to TRBJ1-1, with TRBD1 matching over 7 bases. Germline CDR1 and CDR2: SGHTA and FQGNSA. The CDR3 spans 15 residues. The J segment lost 5 bases and the V segment lost 3 bases, leaving 9 bases of the junction unmatched. In nucleotides, the CDR3 is TGTGCCAGCAGCTTGTCATGGGCACAGGGGACTGAAGCTTTCTTT. It specifies CASSLSWAQGTEAFF.